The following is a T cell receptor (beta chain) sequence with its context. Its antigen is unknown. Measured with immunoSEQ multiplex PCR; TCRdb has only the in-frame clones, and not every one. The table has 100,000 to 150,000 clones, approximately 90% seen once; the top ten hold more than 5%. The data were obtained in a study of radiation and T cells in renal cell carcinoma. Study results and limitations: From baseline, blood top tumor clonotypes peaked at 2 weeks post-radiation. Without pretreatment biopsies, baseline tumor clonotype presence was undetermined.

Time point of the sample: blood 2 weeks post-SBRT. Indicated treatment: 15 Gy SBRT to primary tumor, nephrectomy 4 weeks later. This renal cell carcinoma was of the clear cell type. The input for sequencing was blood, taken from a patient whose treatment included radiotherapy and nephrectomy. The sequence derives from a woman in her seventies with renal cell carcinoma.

CDR3 coding DNA: TGCGCCAGCAGCTTGAACAGGGCAGATACGCAGTATTTT. Amino acids: CASSLNRADTQYF. J is TRBJ2-3 and V is TRBV5-1; possible D gene TRBD1, 6 bases. Germline CDR1 reads SGHRS; CDR2 reads YFSETQ. The CDR3 is made up of 13 amino acids. Trimming shortened V by 1 base and J by 4 bases, and 7 bases separated the two germline ends.